Given below is one T cell receptor beta chain in context. Its recognized antigen is unknown. Per-base qualities were not stored, and no clone one base away is much larger. These data are taken from a study of blood T cell repertoires in COVID-19 (TCRdb year 2020). Concerning the study at large: Collaborator samples came from the United States, Italy and Spain and covered acute and convalescent phases of COVID-19. The material from the prospective study consisted of cDNA or gDNA derived from T cells, B-cell-depleted T cells, or PBMCs. Deeply sampled blood TCRbeta repertoires from subjects exposed to, actively infected with, or recovered from COVID-19 were included in the dataset. The repertoires were released in a freely available public database intended as a resource for research on the immune response to SARS-CoV-2. The samples were drawn from two sources: the first 160 participants of the ongoing ImmuneRACE study, and 1,000 to 1,500 subjects contributed by 6 global collaborators. Nearly every sample came with metadata listing a de-identified subject ID, COVID-19 status, age in years and sex. HLA class I and class II types, where available, came from metadata supplied by the sample provider rather than from assay-based typing. The study at large found these results: How much clinical and demographic metadata was included differed by source and by participant, and the metadata was provided uncurated.

Deletion took 1 base off V and 3 bases off J, with a span of 12 bases between the germline ends. Sequences MGHRA (CDR1) and YSYEKL (CDR2) are obtained from the germline V gene. The CDR3 runs 15 residues from the cysteine to the phenylalanine. Only CDR3 DNA remains: 45 bases, in frame from the first base. One collaborating source in Seattle enrolled patients during active infection and followed them longitudinally through the course of disease. The collaborating institutions used their own protocols to collect whole blood in K2EDTA tubes. Collaborator samples were shipped for TCRbeta analysis as frozen whole blood, isolated PBMCs, or DNA extracted from either sample type. TCRbeta CDR3 regions were amplified from genomic DNA using the immunoSEQ Assay, a bias-controlled multiplex PCR. In the paper's pipeline: Within the assay, amplification of reference gene primers was used to estimate how many nucleated cells each sample contained. To quantify the absolute abundance of each unique TCRbeta CDR3 rearrangement, sequence reads were collapsed and filtered. For each sample, productive Simpson clonality was calculated by taking the square root of Simpson's diversity index across productive rearrangements. The table comes from immuneACCESS by way of TCRdb, which keeps in-frame sequences with V and J called. Part of the clones is missing from these tables; in studies checked, under half for an unresolved V gene and the rest for unknown reasons. The V and J calls and the clone size are those of that table, but D and trimming were determined from the DNA. Across this sample there are about half a million clones, with 75% to 90% seen only once. The top ten clones comprise 0.9% of the sample.

Rearrangement joined TRBV4-1 to TRBJ1-1; a tentative D match to TRBD1 spans 5 bases. Material: peripheral blood. This TCR derives from a young man with COVID-19, enrolled during active disease. The CDR3 is CASSQAGGTYTEAFF. The bases are TGCGCCAGCAGCCAAGCAGGCGGGACGTACACTGAAGCTTTCTTT.